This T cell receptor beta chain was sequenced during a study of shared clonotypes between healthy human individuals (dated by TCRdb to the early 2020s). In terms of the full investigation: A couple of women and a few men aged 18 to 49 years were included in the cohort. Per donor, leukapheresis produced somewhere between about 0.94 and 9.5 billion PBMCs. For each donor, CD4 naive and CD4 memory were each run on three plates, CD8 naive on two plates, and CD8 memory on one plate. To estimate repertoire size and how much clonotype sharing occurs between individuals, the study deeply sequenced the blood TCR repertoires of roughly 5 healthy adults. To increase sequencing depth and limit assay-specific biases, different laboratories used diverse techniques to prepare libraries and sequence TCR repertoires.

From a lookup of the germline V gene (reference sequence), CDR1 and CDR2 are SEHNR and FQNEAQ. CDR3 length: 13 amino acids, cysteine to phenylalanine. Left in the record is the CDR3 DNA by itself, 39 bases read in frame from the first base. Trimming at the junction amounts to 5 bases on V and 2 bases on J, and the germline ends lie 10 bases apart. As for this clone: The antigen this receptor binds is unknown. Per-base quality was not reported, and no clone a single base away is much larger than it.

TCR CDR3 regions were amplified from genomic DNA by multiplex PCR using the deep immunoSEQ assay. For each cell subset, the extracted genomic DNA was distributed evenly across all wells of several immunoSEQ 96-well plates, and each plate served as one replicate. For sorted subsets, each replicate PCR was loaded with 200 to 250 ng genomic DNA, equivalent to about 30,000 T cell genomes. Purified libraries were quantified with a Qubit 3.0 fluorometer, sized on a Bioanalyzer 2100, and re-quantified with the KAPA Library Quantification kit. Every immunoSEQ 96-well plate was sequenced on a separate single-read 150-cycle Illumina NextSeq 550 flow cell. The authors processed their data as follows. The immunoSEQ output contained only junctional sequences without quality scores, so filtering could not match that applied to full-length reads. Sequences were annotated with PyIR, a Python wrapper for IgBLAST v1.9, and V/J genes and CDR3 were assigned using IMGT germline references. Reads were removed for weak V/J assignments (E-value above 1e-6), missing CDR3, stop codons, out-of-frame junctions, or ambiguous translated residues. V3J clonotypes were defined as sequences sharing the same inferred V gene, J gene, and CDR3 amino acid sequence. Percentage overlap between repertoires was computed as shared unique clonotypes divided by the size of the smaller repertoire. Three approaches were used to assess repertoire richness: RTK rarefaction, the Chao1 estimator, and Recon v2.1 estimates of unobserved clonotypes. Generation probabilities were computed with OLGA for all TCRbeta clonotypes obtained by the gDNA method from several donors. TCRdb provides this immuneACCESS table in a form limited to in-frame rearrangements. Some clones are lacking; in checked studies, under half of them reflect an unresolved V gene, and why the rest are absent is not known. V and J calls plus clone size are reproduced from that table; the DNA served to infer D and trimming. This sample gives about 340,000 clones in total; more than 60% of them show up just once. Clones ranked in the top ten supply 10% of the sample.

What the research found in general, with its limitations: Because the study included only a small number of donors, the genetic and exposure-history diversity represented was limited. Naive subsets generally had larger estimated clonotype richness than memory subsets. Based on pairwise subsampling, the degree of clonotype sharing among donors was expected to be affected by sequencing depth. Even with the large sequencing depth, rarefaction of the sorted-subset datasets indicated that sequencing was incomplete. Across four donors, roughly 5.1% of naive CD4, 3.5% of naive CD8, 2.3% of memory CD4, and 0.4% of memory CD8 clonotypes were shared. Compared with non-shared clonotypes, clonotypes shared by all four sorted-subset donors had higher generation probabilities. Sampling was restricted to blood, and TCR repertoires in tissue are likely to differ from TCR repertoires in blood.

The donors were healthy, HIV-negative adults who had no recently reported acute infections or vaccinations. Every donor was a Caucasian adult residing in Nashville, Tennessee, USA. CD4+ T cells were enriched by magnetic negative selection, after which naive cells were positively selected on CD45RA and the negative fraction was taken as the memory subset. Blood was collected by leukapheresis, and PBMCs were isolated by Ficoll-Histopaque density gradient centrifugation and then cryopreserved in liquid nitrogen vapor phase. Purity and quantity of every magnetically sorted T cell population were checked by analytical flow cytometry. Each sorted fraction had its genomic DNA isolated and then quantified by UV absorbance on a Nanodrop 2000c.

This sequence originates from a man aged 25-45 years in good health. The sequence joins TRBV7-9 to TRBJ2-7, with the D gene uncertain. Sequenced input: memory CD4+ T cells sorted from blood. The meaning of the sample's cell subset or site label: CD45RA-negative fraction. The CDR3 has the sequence CASSHSETYEQYF. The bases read TGTGCCAGCAGCCACTCGGAAACCTACGAGCAGTACTTC.